These T cell receptor beta chains were read from a single sample in a study of shared clonotypes between healthy human individuals. TCRdb's table, derived via immunoSEQ multiplex PCR, lists solely in-frame clones and lacks some. The sample carries 490,000 or so clones, around 80% recorded once. Source material: PBMCs. The receptor set was obtained from a middle-aged woman in good health. Some clones in this sample may be carry-over from other donors' samples. Each CDR3 is given with its conserved first and last residue. A D gene is named only where the DNA matches it firmly. Clone size appears in some rows only: once, few, many, or a class for an expanded clone.

CDR3nt: TGTGCCAGCAAGACGGACAGGGACGACTATGGCTACACCTTC
CDR3aa: CASKTDRDDYGYTF
abundance: .
d_gene: TRBD1
len: 14
v_gene: TRBV6-4
j_gene: TRBJ1-2

CDR3nt: TGTGCCAGCCCCCCGGGACTAGCTTCAGATACGCAGTATTTT
CDR3aa: CASPPGLASDTQYF
abundance: .
d_gene: TRBD2
len: 14
v_gene: TRBV28
j_gene: TRBJ2-3

CDR3nt: TGTGCCAGCAGTTTGGGACTGGGCTATGGCTACACCTTC
CDR3aa: CASSLGLGYGYTF
abundance: .
d_gene: .
len: 13
v_gene: TRBV27
j_gene: TRBJ1-2

CDR3nt: TGTGCCAGCAGTAAGCGGCAGGGAGGTCTGGGTGAAAAACTGTTTTTT
CDR3aa: CASSKRQGGLGEKLFF
abundance: once
d_gene: .
len: 16
v_gene: TRBV27
j_gene: TRBJ1-4

CDR3nt: TGTGCCGGCAGCGCCGGGACAGGGGGGTACGAGCAGTACTTC
CDR3aa: CAGSAGTGGYEQYF
abundance: .
d_gene: TRBD1
len: 14
v_gene: TRBV7-2
j_gene: TRBJ2-7

CDR3nt: TGCGCCAGCAGTGAACCGGAAGGGACTAGCGGGAGTTTCACAGATACGCAGTATTTT
CDR3aa: CASSEPEGTSGSFTDTQYF
abundance: .
d_gene: TRBD2
len: 19
v_gene: TRBV10-1
j_gene: TRBJ2-3

CDR3nt: TGTGCCAGCAGTTATAGGGCCGGCTACACCTTC
CDR3aa: CASSYRAGYTF
abundance: few
d_gene: .
len: 11
v_gene: TRBV6-6
j_gene: TRBJ1-2

CDR3nt: TGTGCCAGCAGTGGTCTGGGGGGTTTTGGCTACACCTTC
CDR3aa: CASSGLGGFGYTF
abundance: .
d_gene: .
len: 13
v_gene: TRBV28
j_gene: TRBJ1-2

CDR3nt: TGCAGCGTTGAGGGGCAGAGCTCCTACGAGCAGTACTTC
CDR3aa: CSVEGQSSYEQYF
abundance: .
d_gene: .
len: 13
v_gene: TRBV29-1
j_gene: TRBJ2-7

CDR3nt: TGTGCCAGCAGTCCCGTCGTCTCCTACGAGCAGTACTTC
CDR3aa: CASSPVVSYEQYF
abundance: .
d_gene: .
len: 13
v_gene: TRBV25-1
j_gene: TRBJ2-7

CDR3nt: TGTGCCATCAGTGAAAGGGTTGGAGATGAGCAGTTCTTC
CDR3aa: CAISERVGDEQFF
abundance: .
d_gene: .
len: 13
v_gene: TRBV10-3
j_gene: TRBJ2-1